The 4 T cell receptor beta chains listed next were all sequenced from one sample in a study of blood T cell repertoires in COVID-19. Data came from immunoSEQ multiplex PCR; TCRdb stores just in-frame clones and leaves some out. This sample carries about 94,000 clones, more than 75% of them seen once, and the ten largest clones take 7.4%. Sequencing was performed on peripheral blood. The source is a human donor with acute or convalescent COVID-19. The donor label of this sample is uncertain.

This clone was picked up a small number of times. The CDR3 DNA reads as TGTGCCAGCAGCTTATCCGGTGGGACAGGGGGCGATGGCTACACCTTC. Its protein is CASSLSGGTGGDGYTF. The V call is TRBV7-9, the J call TRBJ1-2, with 12 bases that match TRBD1. Trimming removed 2 bases from V and 6 bases from J; junction bases left unmatched: 7. This CDR3 is built from 16 residues. CDR1 is SEHNR, CDR2 FQNEAQ, per germline (reference sequence).

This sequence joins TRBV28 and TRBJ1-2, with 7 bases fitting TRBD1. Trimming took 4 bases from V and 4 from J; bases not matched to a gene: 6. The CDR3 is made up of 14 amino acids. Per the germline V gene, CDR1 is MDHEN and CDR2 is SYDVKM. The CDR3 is CASSSGQVLYGYTF. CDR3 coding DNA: TGTGCCAGCAGTTCAGGACAGGTTCTCTATGGCTACACCTTC.

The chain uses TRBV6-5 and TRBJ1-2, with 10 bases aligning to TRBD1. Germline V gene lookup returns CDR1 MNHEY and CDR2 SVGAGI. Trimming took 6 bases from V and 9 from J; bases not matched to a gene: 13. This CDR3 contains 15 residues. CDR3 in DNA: TGTGCCAGCAGAGACCGCCCGACAGGGGGCGATCGCTACACCTTC. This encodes CASRDRPTGGDRYTF.

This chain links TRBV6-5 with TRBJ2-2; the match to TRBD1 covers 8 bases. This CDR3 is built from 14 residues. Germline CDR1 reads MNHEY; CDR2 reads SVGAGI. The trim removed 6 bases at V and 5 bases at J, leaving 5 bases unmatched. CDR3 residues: CASRQGARTGELFF. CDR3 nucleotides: TGTGCCAGCAGGCAGGGGGCGAGGACCGGGGAGCTGTTTTTT.